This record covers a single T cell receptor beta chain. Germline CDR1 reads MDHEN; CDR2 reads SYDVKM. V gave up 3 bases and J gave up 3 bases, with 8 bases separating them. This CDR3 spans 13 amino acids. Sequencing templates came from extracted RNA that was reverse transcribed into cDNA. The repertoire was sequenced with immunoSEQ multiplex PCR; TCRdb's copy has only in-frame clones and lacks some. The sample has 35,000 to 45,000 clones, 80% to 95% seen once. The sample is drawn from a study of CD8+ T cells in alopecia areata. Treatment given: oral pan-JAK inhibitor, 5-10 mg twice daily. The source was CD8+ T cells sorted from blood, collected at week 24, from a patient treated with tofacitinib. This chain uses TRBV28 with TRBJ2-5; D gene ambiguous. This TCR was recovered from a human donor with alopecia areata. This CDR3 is CASSLDLKETQYF. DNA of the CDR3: TGTGCCAGCAGTTTGGATCTAAAAGAGACCCAGTACTTC.